These 6 T cell receptor beta chains came from one sample sequenced in a study of shared clonotypes between healthy human individuals. Sequenced by immunoSEQ multiplex PCR; TCRdb stores in-frame clones only, minus some. In the table there are around 2.1 million clones, more than 85% of which are singletons. Terminally differentiated effector memory CD45RA+ cells were left out of the naive CD8 fraction, which was CD45RO-negative and positively selected for CCR7. Sequencing used naive CD8+ T cells from PBMCs. The receptors originated from a man aged 18 to 29 in good health. Some clones in this sample may be carry-over from other donors' samples.

Regarding this clone: Different DNA sequences within this sample yield the same CDR3. The chain is built from TRBV13 and TRBJ2-3; D gene unclear. Germline assignment: CDR1 PRHDT and CDR2 FYEKMQ (reference sequence). The V end was cut by 5 bases, the J end by 0 bases, with 3 bases between. The CDR3 consists of 12 residues. CDR3: CASSPSTDTQYF. The DNA for the CDR3 is TGTGCCAGCAGCCCCAGCACAGATACGCAGTATTTT.

The V and J genes are TRBV9 and TRBJ1-3, with unresolved D. V lost 1 base, J lost 0 bases, and 11 bases lay in between. Germline V lookup: CDR1 SGDLS, CDR2 YYNGEE. The CDR3 loop spans 16 amino acids. CDR3: CASSVLSSGSGNTIYF. The CDR3 DNA reads TGTGCCAGCAGCGTATTATCCTCAGGCTCTGGAAACACCATATATTTT.

The chain combines TRBV15 with TRBJ1-1; D remains unclear. The CDR3 spans 15 residues. Trimming removed 0 bases from V and 0 bases from J, with 8 bases in between. Germline V gives CDR1 LNHNV, CDR2 YYDKDF (reference sequence). CDR3 bases: TGTGCCACCAGCAGAGACAGAATTTTGAACACTGAAGCTTTCTTT. Residues: CATSRDRILNTEAFF. The whole variable domain, remainder taken from reference TRBV15 and TRBJ1-1, is DAMVIQNPRYQVTQFGKPVTLSCSQTLNHNVMYWYQQKSSQAPKLLFHYYDKDFNNEADTPDNFQSRRPNTSFCFLDIRSPGLGDTAMYLCATSRDRILNTEAFFGQGTRLTVV.

The chain is built from TRBV2 and TRBJ1-4; D is possibly TRBD1 (6 bases). The CDR3 covers 12 residues. V was shortened by 4 bases and J by 15 bases, with 15 bases between the two germline ends. Looked up from germline, CDR1 is SNHLY and CDR2 is FYNNEI. This CDR3 reads CASSGGQPRVFF. In nucleotides, the CDR3 is TGTGCCAGCAGTGGAGGACAGCCCAGGGTGTTTTTT. The entire variable domain, with the rest obtained from reference TRBV2 and TRBJ1-4, is as follows: EPEVTQTPSHQVTQMGQEVILRCVPISNHLYFYWYRQILGQKVEFLVSFYNNEISEKSEIFDDQFSVERPDGSNFTLKIRSTKLEDSAMYFCASSGGQPRVFFGSGTQLSVL.

V gene TRBV5-6 combines with J gene TRBJ2-2, with D tentatively TRBD1 (5 bases). With 5 bases removed from V and 0 bases from J, the gap between germline ends came to 23 bases. The CDR3 has 19 amino acids. Germline V gives CDR1 SGHDT, CDR2 YYEEEE. The CDR3 loop is CASRSPRPRQGANTGELFF. Written as DNA, the CDR3 is TGTGCCAGCAGATCACCGCGACCTCGGCAGGGTGCGAACACCGGGGAGCTGTTTTTT.

This clone was seen just once. The chain is built from TRBV27 and TRBJ1-2; 7 nucleotides agree with TRBD1. J gave up 4 bases and V 2 bases, and 4 bases lay outside the gene matches. Germline CDR1 and CDR2: MNHEY and SMNVEV (reference sequence). This CDR3 has 14 amino acids. CDR3 protein: CASSLRDRGYGYTF. The DNA for the CDR3 is TGTGCCAGCAGTTTACGGGACAGAGGCTATGGCTACACCTTC.